This TCR beta chain originates from a study of blood T cell repertoires in COVID-19. Measured with immunoSEQ multiplex PCR; TCRdb has only the in-frame clones, and not every one. Among 70,000 or so clones listed, 90% were seen once. Trimming removed 0 bases from V and 5 bases from J, with 11 bases in between. This CDR3 has 15 amino acids. CDR1 is LNHNV, CDR2 YYDKDF, per germline (reference sequence). This TCR came from a man aged 50 to 59 with acute or convalescent COVID-19. The rearrangement uses TRBV15 and TRBJ1-5; tentative D call: TRBD1 (5 bases). Sequences were obtained from peripheral blood. The CDR3 DNA reads TGTGCCACCAGCAGAGATAAGGGGTGGGATCAGCCCCAGCATTTT. This codes for CATSRDKGWDQPQHF.